The 2 T cell receptor beta chains below come from one sample, sequenced in a study of cytotoxic CD8 clonotypes in ibrutinib-treated CLL. Profiling relied on immunoSEQ multiplex PCR, and the TCRdb table lists in-frame clones only, not all of them. There are 160,000 or so clones in the sample; roughly 80% occur only once, and about 2.1% lies in the top ten. The specimen comprised PBMCs, sampled after 12 months of ibrutinib treatment. The receptors derive from a human donor with chronic lymphocytic leukemia.

This chain uses TRBV9 with TRBJ2-3; 7 bases align to TRBD1. The ends lost 4 bases at V and 5 bases at J; junction bases unmatched: 13. The length of the CDR3 is 16 residues. Germline CDR1 is SGDLS and CDR2 is YYNGEE. The CDR3 DNA reads as TGTGCCAGCAGCAGGACGGACAGGCCTGAGGGAGATACGCAGTATTTT. It encodes CASSRTDRPEGDTQYF.

The V and J genes are TRBV5-1 and TRBJ2-7, with 9 bases matching TRBD2. The CDR3 length is 17 residues. Germline CDR1 SGHRS, CDR2 YFSETQ. Trimming cost V 1 base and J 1 base; bases outside gene matches: 9. Here the CDR3 DNA reads TGCGCCAGCAGCTTGCCCCGCAGCGGGGGGCCTTCCTACGAGCAGTACTTC. Amino acids: CASSLPRSGGPSYEQYF.